The 3 T cell receptor beta chains below were found in one sample sequenced in a study of T cell responses to AZD1222 COVID-19 vaccine. Measured with immunoSEQ multiplex PCR; TCRdb has only the in-frame clones, and not every one. This sample has around 200,000 clones, with more than 75% found just once. This material consisted of peripheral blood, taken on day 0 of AZD1222 vaccination. Receptors originate from an adult in good health.

The V gene is TRBV18, the J gene TRBJ1-1; D unresolved. Trimming cost V 3 bases and J 6 bases, with 14 bases left between them. This CDR3 contains 14 residues. Germline values: CDR1 KGHSH, CDR2 LQKENI. CDR3 sequence reads: CASSPANGRSEAFF. CDR3 in DNA: TGTGCCAGCTCACCCGCAAACGGGAGATCTGAAGCTTTCTTT.

This chain links TRBV28 with TRBJ1-5, with 8 bases fitting TRBD1. V shed 3 bases and J 7 bases; nucleotides not matched to a gene: 8. Germline CDR1 MDHEN, CDR2 SYDVKM. The CDR3 extends over 15 amino acids. The CDR3 bases are TGTGCCAGCAGTTTCGGACAGGGTCGGATGCAGCCCCAGCATTTT. Translation gives CASSFGQGRMQPQHF.

The gene calls are TRBV7-3 and TRBJ2-3; 9 positions agree with TRBD2. Germline V lookup: CDR1 SGHTA, CDR2 FQGTGA. V trimming: 5 bases; J trimming: 2 bases; junction bases outside the gene matches: 8. This CDR3 comprises 16 residues. CDR3 bases: TGTGCCAGCAGCCGGAAGACTAGCGGAAACACAGATACGCAGTATTTT. This codes for CASSRKTSGNTDTQYF.